The sequence of this TCR beta chain was determined in a study of regulatory T cells in long-lasting Graves disease. Construction of the TCR beta libraries employed iRepertoire HTBI primers in conjunction with Arm-PCR of CDR3 regions. TCRdb re-called the multiplex PCR reads through MiXCR, storing one row per CDR3 protein. Of 400,000 to 500,000 distinct CDR3 sequences detected, 20% to 25% appear once; the ten largest clones hold around 13%. The sample's time point: persistent/refractory GD, antithyroid drugs over 5 years with positive TRAb. From PBMCs, RNA was extracted and then used to make the TCR library. Those enrolled as patients came out of an endocrinology department in Xi'an, China. General observations from the study: In persistent patients, shared public clonotypes (more than 2,500) outnumbered those in new patients (around 1,000). Thyroid tissue went unstudied; only peripheral blood was examined.

This clonotype occurred many times. As yet, its antigen is unknown. With V trimmed by 2 bases and J by 1 base, 4 bases remained unmatched. CDR1 is MNHEY and CDR2 is SVGAGI in the germline V gene. The CDR3 is 15 amino acids. The source material was peripheral blood mononuclear cells (PBMCs), sampled when the disease was refractory, from a patient treated with antithyroid drugs. The TCR comes from a female donor with Graves disease. The J gene is TRBJ1-2, the V gene TRBV6-5; 7 bases line up with TRBD1. CDR3 DNA sequence: TGTGCCAGCAGTTACGATTGGGACAGTAACTATGGCTACACCTTC. This gives the protein CASSYDWDSNYGYTF.